A selection of T cell receptor beta chains follows, all from one sample in a study of shared clonotypes between healthy human individuals. Profiling relied on immunoSEQ multiplex PCR, and the TCRdb table lists in-frame clones only, not all of them. The data hold around 2,000,000 clones, with about 95% observed a single time. Input material: naive CD8+ T cells sorted from blood. All receptors derive from a man aged 18 to 35 in good health. Both conserved end residues are part of each CDR3.

>TRBJ1-2|TRBV27
CASTPTGGGIFGYTF
>TRBJ2-3|TRBV13
CASSFGTSVGTDTQYF
>TRBJ2-7|TRBV29-1
CSARTGQGYEQYF
>TRBJ1-2|TRBV6-1
CASSDQGADGYTF
>TRBJ1-3|TRBV9
CASSPGEGGNTIYF
>TRBJ2-7|TRBV14
CASSQDLPRRAPFEQYF
>TRBJ2-7|TRBV9
CASSAGGAGYEQYF
>TRBJ2-7|TRBV18
CASRTPDRYEQYF
>TRBJ1-4|TRBV9
CASSVDGYIATNEKLFF
>TRBJ2-3|TRBV9
CASSGEGRGDTDTQYF
>TRBJ2-7|TRBV6-1
CASSDWLAGAYEQYF
>TRBJ2-7|TRBV11-2
CASSLVGGLYEQYF
>TRBJ2-1|TRBV6-1
CASSDGALADYDNEQFF
>TRBJ2-7|TRBV19
CASSLSGSPSYEQYF
>TRBJ2-7|TRBV4-1
CASSQVGGGGEQYF
>TRBJ1-5|TRBV5-8
CASSLGGNNQPQHF
>TRBJ1-1|TRBV5-5
CASSLEGAVMNTEAFF
>TRBJ2-1|TRBV7-3
CASSHGTGDEQFF
>TRBJ2-3|TRBV4-3
CASSQDSYGGPQDTQYF
>TRBJ2-7|TRBV5-4
CASRDQGRYEQYF
>TRBJ1-2|TRBV25-1
CASSEVGSFYGYTF
>TRBJ2-1|TRBV27
CASSLLADPTYNEQFF
>TRBJ2-7|TRBV6-5
CASSYRGPSYEQYF
>TRBJ1-3|TRBV10-3
CAIRTGSNGNTIYF
>TRBJ2-7|TRBV7-8
CASSLARGQYF
>TRBJ2-2|TRBV5-1
CASSLAEGGELFF
>TRBJ2-7|TRBV4-1
CASSLRSSYEQYF
>TRBJ2-7|TRBV7-9
CASSPSAIEQYF
>TRBJ1-1|TRBV6-4
CASSDSGQGGEAFF
>TRBJ2-2|TRBV6-6
CASSTTGYTGELFF
>TRBJ2-7|TRBV10-3
CAAGDGRSSYEQYF
>TRBJ1-1|TRBV5-4
CASTGGGGAFF
>TRBJ2-5|TRBV18
CASSPGSSGAQYQETQYF
>TRBJ2-4|TRBV4-3
CASSQGTGVGNIQYF
>TRBJ2-7|TRBV2
CASYSGTGSSYEQYF
>TRBJ2-1|TRBV29-1
CSVVTGASYNEQFF
>TRBJ2-2|TRBV19
CASSIGLREGLDTGELFF
>TRBJ1-6|TRBV4-1
CASSQGEAGNSPLHF
>TRBJ1-1|TRBV28
CASSSVNTEAFF
>TRBJ2-7|TRBV2
CASSVVLPGAYEQYF
>TRBJ2-1|TRBV30
CAWSEAGNEQFF
>TRBJ1-1|TRBV6-5
CASRTLQGGEAFF
>TRBJ1-2|TRBV5-1
CASSFFQGGFSEYGYTF
>TRBJ2-1|TRBV7-9
CASSLAAGAYNEQFF
>TRBJ1-2|TRBV27
CASSWDRGYGYTF
>TRBJ1-1|TRBV19
CASTVVGIAEAFF
>TRBJ1-1|TRBV19
CASSILDSGGTEAFF
>TRBJ1-2|TRBV7-9
CASSSNYGYTF
>TRBJ1-3|TRBV7-9
CASSMVPAISGNTIYF
>TRBJ2-3|TRBV6-5
CASSSRAYTDTQYF
>TRBJ1-1|TRBV19
CASRIGGTEAFF
>TRBJ2-7|TRBV4-1
CASSQRRGQGHEQYF
>TRBJ2-7|TRBV7-3
CASSSRQGTTYEQYF
>TRBJ2-7|TRBV4-1
CASSPRDSSYEQYF
>TRBJ2-7|TRBV7-8
CASSLDKGYEQYF
>TRBJ2-1|TRBV29-1
CSVEGTLAGEEYEQFF
>TRBJ2-7|TRBV27
CASKPSSGHALYEQYF
>TRBJ2-7|TRBV30
CAWSVGGYEQYF
>TRBJ1-1|TRBV19
CASSIGLTEAFF
>TRBJ2-7|TRBV11-2
CASSLAGLSYEQYF